A single sample is the source of the 5 T cell receptor beta chains below, sequenced in a study of blood T cells in healthy people across ages. Alongside a J-beta primer mix, a sample-barcoded 5' primer served in a second PCR lasting about 7 to 11 cycles. Each CDR3 protein gets one entry after TCRdb re-called the 5' RACE reads with MiXCR. Among over a million distinct CDR3 sequences listed, 42% were seen once. The specimen sequenced was blood. These receptors were collected from a woman between 18 and 29 years old in good health.

This rearrangement joins TRBV24-1 to TRBJ2-5; 11 bases fit TRBD2. This CDR3 spans 15 amino acids. With V trimmed by 11 bases and J by 3 bases, 10 bases remained unmatched. From germline, CDR1 is KGHDR and CDR2 SFDVKD. The chain's CDR3 is CASSGRAVGEETQYF. DNA of the CDR3: TGTGCCAGTAGCGGGAGGGCCGTTGGAGAAGAGACCCAGTACTTC.

The chain is built from TRBV7-9 and TRBJ2-7; weak D call: TRBD2 (6 bases). The germline V gene encodes CDR1 SEHNR and CDR2 FQNEAQ (reference sequence). The CDR3 has 16 amino acids. The V gene lost 5 bases and the J gene lost 2 bases, with 19 bases spanning the gap. CDR3 nucleotides: TGTGCCAGCAGCCATCCACTAGAGGAGGGCCCCTACGAGCAGTACTTC. This encodes CASSHPLEEGPYEQYF.

V gene TRBV21-1 combines with J gene TRBJ2-7; TRBD1, the table's D call, was not compared with the DNA. TRBV21-1 is designated a pseudogene. This CDR3 region has 16 residues. CDR3 in amino acids: CASSIRGQVHSYEQYF. CDR3 sequence (DNA): TGTGCCAGCAGCATCAGGGGACAGGTCCACTCCTACGAGCAGTACTTC.

This clonotype has more than one count but fewer than ten. The chain is built from TRBV7-9 and TRBJ2-1; D remains unclear. Per the germline V gene, CDR1 is SEHNR and CDR2 is FQNEAQ (reference sequence). Trimming took off 1 base at V and 7 bases at J, with 11 bases between the two ends. The CDR3 contains 14 residues. DNA of the CDR3: TGTGCCAGCAGCTTAGTGTCGACCGAAAATGAGCAGTTCTTC. This translates into CASSLVSTENEQFF.

J is TRBJ1-1 and V is TRBV28; D uncertain. Per germline, CDR1 MDHEN and CDR2 SYDVKM. V dropped 2 bases and J dropped 9 bases, with 10 bases sitting between them. The CDR3 has 12 amino acids. The CDR3 bases are TGTGCCAGCAGTTTAATGAGGGATAAAGCTTTCTTT. It yields the protein CASSLMRDKAFF.